Each of the 29 T cell receptor beta chains below was sequenced from the same sample in a study of metastatic and nonmetastatic thyroid tumors. Through MiXCR, TCRdb re-clonotyped the PCR reads. The sample gives 60,000 or so clones, about 4% of which show up once; about a fifth is in the top ten. Prior to thyroid surgery, none of the patients had received any treatment. The specimen sequenced was blood. Receptors originate from a female donor with papillary thyroid cancer or a benign thyroid nodule (not recorded which). Some clones in this sample may be carry-over from other donors' samples.

V gene TRBV20-1 combines with J gene TRBJ1-2; D is uncertain. The V end was cut by 2 bases, the J end by 0 bases, with 10 bases between. CDR3 length equals 14 residues. The germline gives CDR1 DFQATT, CDR2 SNEGSKA (reference sequence). The CDR3 sequence is CSARSVQTNYGYTF. CDR3 sequence (DNA): TGCAGTGCTAGAAGCGTTCAGACTAACTATGGCTACACCTTC.

In its sample, this clone was seen many times. V usage is TRBV20-1 and J usage is TRBJ2-1; D is unclear. Between the trimmed V and J ends, which lost 1 base and 0 bases, there was a span of 13 bases. In germline, CDR1 is DFQATT, CDR2 SNEGSKA (reference sequence). CDR3 length: 16 amino acids. The CDR3 protein is CSARVRSHFSYNEQFF. CDR3 DNA sequence: TGCAGTGCTAGAGTCCGTAGCCACTTCTCCTACAATGAGCAGTTCTTC.

This clone was seen ten or more times. The V call is TRBV28, the J call TRBJ2-3, with 7 bases lining up with TRBD2. CDR3 length: 15 residues. Germline CDR1 and CDR2: MDHEN and SYDVKM. With 5 bases clipped from V and 9 bases from J, the junction kept 14 bases outside the gene matches. CDR3 DNA: TGTGCCAGCAGTCAGACCGGGACTACTGAGTGGACGCAGTATTTT. Its protein product is CASSQTGTTEWTQYF.

This clone was detected a few times. The gene calls are TRBV24-1 and TRBJ1-2, with D maybe TRBD1 (6 bases). The germline V and J ends were trimmed by 4 bases and 8 bases, with 10 bases remaining between them. Germline CDR1 is KGHDR and CDR2 is SFDVKD. The CDR3 extends over 12 amino acids. CDR3 in amino acids: CATSDRGGGYTF. In DNA form, the CDR3 reads TGTGCCACCAGTGACCGAGGGGGGGGCTACACCTTC.

This clone was detected many times. Other DNA sequences from this sample encode an identical CDR3 as well. This chain joins TRBV19 and TRBJ1-1, with TRBD1 matching 11 bases. The CDR3 is made up of 15 amino acids. From germline, CDR1 is LNHDA and CDR2 SQIVND (reference sequence). V shed 2 bases and J 8 bases; nucleotides not matched to a gene: 7. The CDR3 reads CASSIFGQGATEAFF. In DNA, the CDR3 is TGTGCCAGTAGTATATTCGGACAGGGGGCCACCGAAGCTTTCTTT.

This clone was seen at least ten times. The chain carries TRBV2 and TRBJ2-4; D unresolved. This CDR3 is 14 amino acids long. Per the germline V gene, CDR1 is SNHLY and CDR2 is FYNNEI. V was cut by 5 bases and J by 0 bases, with 8 bases left in between. In DNA, the CDR3 is TGTGCCAGCAGTCAACTCCGAGCCAAAAACATTCAGTACTTC. Its protein is CASSQLRAKNIQYF.

The chain recombines TRBV7-9 with TRBJ2-7, with D tentatively TRBD2 (5 bases). The V gene's germline CDR1 is SEHNR and CDR2 FQNEAQ (reference sequence). V dropped 6 bases and J dropped 6 bases, with 12 bases sitting between them. The CDR3 consists of 12 residues. As DNA, the CDR3 is TGTGCCAGCAGTCGAGAGGGTGGCGAGCAGTACTTC. Residues: CASSREGGEQYF. The full variable domain, rest sourced from reference TRBV7-9 and TRBJ2-7, is DTGVSQNPRHKITKRGQNVTFRCDPISEHNRLYWYRQTLGQGPEFLTYFQNEAQLEKSRLLSDRFSAERPKGSFSTLEIQRTEQGDSAMYLCASSREGGEQYFGPGTRLTVT.

This clone was seen more than once but under ten times. The rearrangement joins TRBV25-1 to TRBJ2-1; no clear D. The CDR3 contains 11 residues. Germline assignment: CDR1 MGHDK and CDR2 SYGVNS. With 4 bases removed from V and 8 bases from J, the gap between germline ends came to 6 bases. The CDR3 DNA reads TGTGCCAGCAGTGCAGGAGATGAGCAGTTCTTC. Translated, it gives CASSAGDEQFF.

This clone has more than one count but fewer than ten. The V gene is TRBV6-5, the J gene TRBJ2-3; maybe TRBD2 (6 bases). Germline-derived CDR1 and CDR2 are MNHEY and SVGAGI. This CDR3 is built from 16 residues. The germline V and J ends were trimmed by 0 bases and 4 bases, with 14 bases remaining between them. In DNA, the CDR3 is TGTGCCAGCAGTTACTCGTGCCCGGGGGTCGCAGATACGCAGTATTTT. Translation: CASSYSCPGVADTQYF.

This clone was seen more than once but under ten times. The V call is TRBV2, the J call TRBJ2-1, with D tentatively TRBD1 or TRBD2 (6 bases each). This CDR3 has 18 residues. The V end was cut by 6 bases, the J end by 4 bases, with 25 bases between. CDR1 and CDR2 (germline): SNHLY, FYNNEI. The CDR3 sequence: CASRTGPRWGGVYNEQFF. DNA of the CDR3: TGTGCCAGCAGAACAGGGCCAAGGTGGGGCGGGGTATACAATGAGCAGTTCTTC.

This clone was observed many times. This chain links TRBV18 with TRBJ1-1, with D unclear. Trimming left V 2 bases short and J 1 base short, with 5 bases between. Germline V gene sequence: CDR1 KGHSH, CDR2 LQKENI. The length of the CDR3 is 13 residues. CDR3: CASSPGPNTEAFF. The CDR3, as DNA: TGTGCCAGCTCACCAGGCCCGAACACTGAAGCTTTCTTT. The variable domain in full, completed from reference TRBV18 and TRBJ1-1, reads NAGVMQNPRHLVRRRGQEARLRCSPMKGHSHVYWYRQLPEEGLKFMVYLQKENIIDESGMPKERFSAEFPKEGPSILRIQQVVRGDSAAYFCASSPGPNTEAFFGQGTRLTVV.

This clone was detected many times. The CDR3 DNA is TGTGCCAGCAGACTGGAGATTAACACCGGGGAGCTGTTTTTT. Translated: CASRLEINTGELFF. The chain has TRBV6-4 and TRBJ2-2; D unresolved. The CDR3 consists of 14 residues. Trimming cost V 6 bases and J 2 bases, with 10 bases left between them. The germline V gene has CDR1 MRHNA and CDR2 SNTAGT.

This clone has ten or more counts. The chain combines TRBV12-5 with TRBJ1-3; D is possibly TRBD1 (6 bases). The CDR3 is 16 amino acids. The V end lost 5 bases, the J end lost 5 bases, and 19 bases lay between the germline ends. Looked up from germline, CDR1 is LGHNT and CDR2 is FRNRAP. The CDR3 bases are TGTGCTAGTGGTCCCCGACCACCGACAGGTAGAAACACCATATATTTT. It specifies CASGPRPPTGRNTIYF.

Ten or more counts support this clone. V gene TRBV3-1 combines with J gene TRBJ2-7; 10 positions match TRBD1. V lost 4 bases and J lost 7; bases outside the gene matches: 13. Germline V CDR1 and CDR2: LGHDT, YNNKEL (reference sequence). This CDR3 has 16 amino acids. CDR3 residues: CASSPSGTGALGEQYF. CDR3 bases: TGTGCCAGCAGCCCCTCCGGGACAGGGGCACTCGGAGAGCAGTACTTC.

To note about this clone: One base away lies a much larger clone, so this may be a sequencing read error. The sample contains more than one DNA sequence encoding this CDR3. The chain is built from TRBV20-1 and TRBJ2-3; D possibly corresponds to TRBD1 (6 bases). V dropped 0 bases and J dropped 3 bases, with 13 bases sitting between them. Germline V gene data show CDR1 as DFQATT and CDR2 as SNEGSKA (reference sequence). The CDR3 spans 15 residues. The CDR3 nucleotides read TGCAGTGCTAGAGATAGTGGGGGCCGGACAGATACGCAGTATTTT. It specifies CSARDSGGRTDTQYF.

At least ten counts were recorded for this clone. The same CDR3 also results from other DNA sequences found in this sample. The chain recombines TRBV15 with TRBJ2-1, with 7 bases fitting TRBD2. The V gene end was trimmed by 1 base and the J gene end by 10 bases; junction bases not matched to a gene: 4. The CDR3 contains 13 residues. Germline CDR1 and CDR2: LNHNV and YYDKDF (reference sequence). The CDR3 coding sequence is TGTGCCACCAGCAGAGCGACTAGCAGCGAGCAGTTCTTC. As protein: CATSRATSSEQFF.

The chain recombines TRBV20-1 with TRBJ2-1; D is undetermined. Germline-derived CDR1 and CDR2 are DFQATT and SNEGSKA (reference sequence). The CDR3 loop spans 13 amino acids. CDR3 DNA: TGCAGCTGTGAGGACCCAGATTACAATGAGCAGTTCTTC. This translates into CSCEDPDYNEQFF.

The sample holds a few counts of this clone. V and J are TRBV10-3 and TRBJ2-1, with D uncertain. Germline lookup yields CDR1 ENHRY and CDR2 SYGVKD. The CDR3 is 13 residues long. V lost 1 base, J lost 5 bases, and 6 bases lay in between. The CDR3 is CAISEYGNNEQFF. In DNA form, the CDR3 reads TGTGCCATCAGTGAGTATGGGAACAATGAGCAGTTCTTC.

Many counts were recorded for this clone. The chain couples TRBV18 to TRBJ2-7; possible D gene TRBD2, 5 bases. The CDR3 totals 14 residues. The V gene's germline CDR1 is KGHSH and CDR2 LQKENI. The V gene lost 6 bases and the J gene lost 5 bases, with 17 bases spanning the gap. The CDR3 is CASSPMGRINEQYF. The CDR3 nucleotides read TGTGCCAGCTCTCCCATGGGGAGAATCAACGAGCAGTACTTC.

This clone has at least ten counts. This chain uses TRBV5-1 with TRBJ1-2; the match to TRBD1 covers 7 bases. Looked up from germline, CDR1 is SGHRS and CDR2 is YFSETQ. V lost 0 bases and J lost 2; bases outside the gene matches: 4. The CDR3 has 15 amino acids. In DNA form, the CDR3 reads TGCGCCAGCAGCTTGGCAGGGGGAACGAACTATGGCTACACCTTC. Its translation: CASSLAGGTNYGYTF.

This clone was picked up a small number of times. This chain links TRBV6-9 with TRBJ2-7; no definite D call. Trimming took 3 bases from V and 8 from J, leaving 20 bases between them. CDR3 length: 15 residues. From germline, CDR1 is MNHGY and CDR2 SVAAGI. The CDR3 is CASSYTLEWVYQQYF. As DNA, the CDR3 is TGTGCCAGCAGTTACACCCTGGAGTGGGTTTACCAGCAGTACTTC.

This clone was observed many times. The rearrangement uses TRBV24-1 and TRBJ2-1; the D gene is possibly TRBD2 (6 bases). V was trimmed by 5 bases and J by 6 bases, leaving 16 bases between them. The CDR3 runs 15 residues. The germline V gene encodes CDR1 KGHDR and CDR2 SFDVKD. The CDR3: CATSALGPGGNEQFF. The CDR3 region has the DNA TGTGCCACCAGTGCATTGGGCCCCGGGGGCAATGAGCAGTTCTTC.

Turning to this clone: This could be a read error, since a much larger clone is one nucleotide away. A read error is likely, as this CDR3 ends without the conserved phenylalanine or tryptophan. It is unclear where the CDR3 begins or ends on the DNA, so no DNA is shown, and the CDR3 is as TCRdb lists it. V gene TRBV24-1 combines with J gene TRBJ2-5; no DNA check was done on the table's D call, TRBD2. The CDR3 is 16 residues long, ends included. Germline assignment: CDR1 KGHDR and CDR2 SFDVKD. This CDR3 is CATSEGTSGRRETQDL.

Comment on this clone: One base away lies a much larger clone, so this may be a sequencing read error. The V gene is TRBV30, the J gene TRBJ1-5; D may be TRBD1 (6 bases). This CDR3 is built from 14 residues. Trimming removed 3 bases at V and 7 bases at J, with 16 bases between. The germline V gene encodes CDR1 GTSNPN and CDR2 SVGIG (reference sequence). This chain's CDR3 is CAWSEAGARQPQHF. DNA of the CDR3: TGTGCCTGGAGCGAAGCAGGGGCCAGACAGCCCCAGCATTTT.

This clone was recorded many times. V usage is TRBV6-6 and J usage is TRBJ1-5; D ambiguous. V was clipped by 0 bases and J by 5 bases, with 5 bases between them. The CDR3 sequence is 13 residues long. Germline loops: CDR1 MNHNY, CDR2 SVGAGI (reference sequence). This CDR3 reads CASSYSRDQPQHF. CDR3 sequence (DNA): TGTGCCAGCAGTTACTCGAGGGATCAGCCCCAGCATTTT.

This clone came up a few times. The V gene is TRBV5-4, the J gene TRBJ1-2; D is unclear. The V and J ends lost 0 bases and 8 bases respectively, with 8 bases between them. The CDR3 is 12 amino acids. The V gene's germline CDR1 is SGHNT and CDR2 YYREEE (reference sequence). CDR3 nucleotide sequence: TGTGCCAGCAGCTTGGGCATAAAGGGCTACACCTTC. This sequence encodes CASSLGIKGYTF.

This clone was seen ten or more times. Different DNA sequences within this sample yield the same CDR3. The rearrangement uses TRBV11-3 and TRBJ2-5; D gene unclear. CDR1 and CDR2 (germline): SGHNT, YENEEA. The CDR3 length is 12 residues. Deletions cut 0 bases from V and 5 bases from J, with 4 bases between. The chain's CDR3 is CASSLEGETQYF. As DNA, the CDR3 is TGTGCCAGCAGCTTAGAAGGGGAGACCCAGTACTTC.

This clone was picked up many times. The chain links TRBV6-1 to TRBJ2-2; D is ambiguous. Looked up from germline, CDR1 is MNHNS and CDR2 is SASEGT. This CDR3 is built from 13 residues. Trimming stripped 6 bases from V and 6 bases from J, with 11 bases between. As DNA, the CDR3 is TGTGCCAGCAGCCTGGGATGGGCCGGGGAGCTGTTTTTT. Protein: CASSLGWAGELFF.

This clone showed up just a few times. Germline is not matched at one junction end, which may reflect a read error. The chain uses TRBV27 and TRBJ1-6; D ambiguous. This CDR3 is 13 amino acids long. Germline CDR1 reads MNHEY; CDR2 reads SMNVEV (reference sequence). DNA of the CDR3: TGTGCCAGCAGTTTAACTAATAATTCACCCCTCCGCTTT. Protein: CASSLTNNSPLRF.